Presented here are 15 T cell receptor beta chains from one specimen sequenced in a study of post-analysis software for immune sequencing data. Overall study results and limits: In patients, TRBV5-6, TRBV5-1 and TRBV20-1 belonged to roughly five TRBV segments found more frequently than in controls.

Libraries were made from TCR beta cDNA, and they carried unique molecular identifiers. TCRdb re-called the PCR reads through MiXCR, storing one row per CDR3 protein. The repertoire has 400,000 to 500,000 distinct CDR3 sequences, over 30% of them found once; the top ten carry around 8%. Their target antigens are unknown. Sequenced input: blood. All receptors come from a girl aged 2-10 years with multiple sclerosis.

The rearrangement links TRBV7-3 to TRBJ2-1; 10 bases are a match to TRBD2. Unmatched junction bases numbered 8, after V lost 0 bases and J lost 9 bases. CDR3 length: 16 residues. Germline V gene data show CDR1 as SGHTA and CDR2 as FQGTGA. CDR3 sequence (DNA): TGTGCCAGCAGCTTAACGAGGAGCGGGGGGGCCGTTGAGCAGTTCTTC. This translates into CASSLTRSGGAVEQFF.

This chain links TRBV6-5 with TRBJ1-4; no definite D call. The V and J ends lost 0 bases and 8 bases respectively, with 7 bases between them. This CDR3 has 13 amino acids. CDR1 is MNHEY, CDR2 SVGAGI, per germline. In DNA form, the CDR3 reads TGTGCCAGCAGTTACTCTGTGAAGGAAAAACTGTTTTTT. Its translation: CASSYSVKEKLFF.

A remark on this clonotype: With a much larger clone just one base away, this may be a read error. The chain recombines TRBV5-6 with TRBJ1-1, with TRBD1 as a possible D gene (5 bases). V lost 4 bases, J lost 8 bases, and 15 bases lay in between. There are 13 residues in the CDR3. Germline V gives CDR1 SGHDT, CDR2 YYEEEE. The CDR3 coding sequence is TGTGCCAGCAGCGTCGACAGCGGTGCAGAAGCTTTCTTT. Its translation: CASSVDSGAEAFF.

This clonotype showed up just a few times. The chain has TRBV3-1 and TRBJ2-3, with unresolved D. V lost 4 bases, J lost 1 base, and 12 bases lay in between. This CDR3 has 15 amino acids. Germline assignment: CDR1 LGHDT and CDR2 YNNKEL (reference sequence). CDR3 nucleotide sequence: TGTGCCAGCAGCCCACGCGCGCGAGGCACAGATACGCAGTATTTT. This translates into CASSPRARGTDTQYF.

The chain couples TRBV20-1 to TRBJ2-5, with 7 nucleotides matching TRBD2. Near its end, the DNA agrees better with TRBJ2-7, so the J call may be wrong. Germline-derived CDR1 and CDR2 are DFQATT and SNEGSKA (reference sequence). The CDR3 length is 14 residues. CDR3 in amino acids: CSARMGGSTYEQYF. Written as DNA, the CDR3 is TGCAGTGCTAGAATGGGGGGGTCAACCTACGAGCAGTACTTC.

This clonotype came up a few times. This CDR3 reads CASGLIAGGYNEQFF. CDR3 nucleotides: TGTGCTAGTGGTTTGATAGCCGGAGGCTACAATGAGCAGTTCTTC. The V call is TRBV12-5, the J call TRBJ2-1, with a weak D call TRBD2 (5 bases). CDR3 length: 15 amino acids. The V gene's germline CDR1 is LGHNT and CDR2 FRNRAP. The ends were cut back, 2 bases at V and 3 bases at J, with 11 bases in the middle.

The chain is built from TRBV20-1 and TRBJ2-1; 7 bases are shared with TRBD2. The germline gives CDR1 DFQATT, CDR2 SNEGSKA (reference sequence). J lost 0 bases, V lost 0 bases, and 5 bases had no gene match. This CDR3 contains 16 residues. The CDR3 here is CSARDYGGSSYNEQFF. The CDR3 coding sequence is TGCAGTGCTAGAGATTATGGCGGGAGCTCCTACAATGAGCAGTTCTTC.

On this clonotype: A junction end diverges from the germline sequence, so it may reflect a read error. V is TRBV5-6 and J is TRBJ2-7, with 8 nucleotides matching TRBD2. This CDR3 has 15 amino acids. Germline CDR1 reads SGHDT; CDR2 reads YYEEEE. The CDR3 loop reads CASGFAIAGKYEQYF. CDR3 bases: TGTGCCAGCGGCTTTGCCATAGCGGGAAAGTACGAGCAGTACTTC.

This clonotype was detected a few times. This sequence joins TRBV27 and TRBJ2-5; perhaps TRBD1 as D (6 bases). The CDR3 contains 14 residues. Deletions cut 3 bases from V and 5 bases from J, with 13 bases between. Per germline, CDR1 MNHEY and CDR2 SMNVEV (reference sequence). This CDR3 is CASSFRDNVETQYF. DNA for the CDR3: TGTGCCAGCAGTTTCCGGGACAACGTGGAGACCCAGTACTTC.

The genes are TRBV29-1 and TRBJ1-2; D remains unclear. Germline-derived CDR1 and CDR2 are SQVTM and ANQGSEA. V gave up 4 bases and J gave up 3 bases, with 15 bases separating them. The CDR3 is 14 amino acids. The CDR3 sequence is CSVGGGYVDYGYTF. The CDR3 bases are TGCAGCGTTGGAGGAGGGTATGTGGACTATGGCTACACCTTC. Full variable domain (remainder filled in from reference TRBV29-1 and TRBJ1-2): SAVISQKPSRDICQRGTSLTIQCQVDSQVTMMFWYRQQPGQSLTLIATANQGSEATYESGFVIDKFPISRPNLTFSTLTVSNMSPEDSSIYLCSVGGGYVDYGYTFGSGTRLTVV.

This clonotype showed up just a few times. The chain links TRBV28 to TRBJ2-3; the D gene is possibly TRBD1 (5 bases). Per the germline V gene, CDR1 is MDHEN and CDR2 is SYDVKM. The length of the CDR3 is 13 residues. The V end lost 6 bases, the J end lost 8 bases, and 15 bases lay between the germline ends. In nucleotides, the CDR3 is TGTGCCAGCAGGGAGAGGCAAAGGGGTACGCAGTATTTT. Protein sequence: CASRERQRGTQYF.

The chain couples TRBV12-3 or TRBV12-4 to TRBJ1-2; tentative D call: TRBD1 (6 bases). V lost 3 bases and J lost 0, with 11 bases in between. The CDR3 runs 15 residues. Here the CDR3 DNA reads TGTGCCAGCAGTTTTACAGGGAAGCCTAACTATGGCTACACCTTC. It is translated as CASSFTGKPNYGYTF.

The CDR3 protein is CASSLYASNYGYTF. CDR3 nucleotides: TGTGCCAGCAGTTTATATGCGTCTAACTATGGCTACACCTTC. The chain uses TRBV28 and TRBJ1-2; no clear D gene. CDR3 length: 14 residues. Looked up from germline, CDR1 is MDHEN and CDR2 is SYDVKM. Trimming shortened V by 1 base and J by 0 bases, and 6 bases separated the two germline ends.

This clonotype was detected ten times or more. Germline is not matched at one junction end, which may reflect a read error. This chain links TRBV5-1 with TRBJ2-1, with TRBD2 as a possible D gene (6 bases). Germline CDR1 is SGHRS and CDR2 is YFSETQ. This CDR3 region has 13 residues. The CDR3 loop reads CASSPGGYNEQFF. The CDR3 DNA follows: TGTGCCAGCAGCCCCGGGGGTTACAATGAGCAGTTCTTC.

The chain employs TRBV3-1 and TRBJ1-2; D is undetermined. In germline, CDR1 is LGHDT, CDR2 YNNKEL (reference sequence). The length of the CDR3 is 13 residues. V was pared by 7 bases and J by 6 bases, with 15 bases between. CDR3 in amino acids: CASKTKAGNGYTF. DNA for the CDR3: TGTGCCAGCAAGACTAAGGCGGGAAATGGCTACACCTTC.